This is a list of T cell receptor beta chains from one sample in a study of OX40 agonist ivuxolimab in advanced cancers. Method: immunoSEQ multiplex PCR; TCRdb's copy keeps in-frame clones and lacks some. The sample lists some 59,000 clones, about 87% occurring once. Sequenced material: CD4+ or CD8+ T cells sorted from blood, taken in a trial of the OX40 agonist ivuxolimab. The source of these receptors is an adult with an advanced solid tumor such as melanoma, head and neck, liver or kidney cancer. Each CDR3 is given with its conserved first and last residue. A D gene is named only where the DNA matches it firmly.

TRBJ1-3 | TRBV4-1 | TRBD1 | CASSQASGGSGNTIYF | TGCGCCAGCAGCCAAGCTTCAGGGGGCTCTGGAAACACCATATATTTT
TRBJ2-7 | TRBV18 | - | CASSPRSYEQYF | TGTGCCAGCTCACCACGCTCCTACGAGCAGTACTTC
TRBJ1-1 | TRBV6-1 | TRBD1 | CASSEMDRGRDTEAFF | TGTGCCAGCAGTGAGATGGACAGGGGGCGTGACACTGAAGCTTTCTTT
TRBJ2-5 | TRBV18 | - | CASSPPNRVGETQYF | TGTGCCAGCTCACCCCCGAATAGGGTTGGAGAGACCCAGTACTTC
TRBJ1-2 | TRBV27 | - | CASSLNGYGYTF | TGTGCCAGCAGTTTAAACGGGTATGGCTACACCTTC
TRBJ1-5 | TRBV11-3 | - | CASSLVVPMGLSNQPQHF | TGTGCCAGCAGCTTAGTAGTACCGATGGGACTGAGCAATCAGCCCCAGCATTTT
TRBJ2-5 | TRBV7-9 | TRBD2 | CASTQQAGVETQYF | TGTGCCAGCACCCAGCAGGCGGGAGTAGAGACCCAGTACTTC
TRBJ2-7 | TRBV4-1 | - | CASSSDRGLNEQYF | TGCGCCAGCAGCTCGGACCGGGGGTTGAACGAGCAGTACTTC
TRBJ2-2 | TRBV18 | - | CASSPPAVSNTGELFF | TGTGCCAGCTCACCTCCCGCAGTCTCGAACACCGGGGAGCTGTTTTTT
TRBJ2-5 | TRBV14 | - | CASSHFLGGAEETQYF | TGTGCCAGCAGCCATTTTTTAGGCGGGGCAGAAGAGACCCAGTACTTC
TRBJ2-7 | TRBV28 | - | CASSLGYEQYF | TGTGCCAGCAGTTTAGGGTACGAGCAGTACTTC
TRBJ1-2 | TRBV19 | TRBD1 | CASSLRAGGIGYTF | TGTGCCAGTAGCCTTCGGGCAGGGGGAATAGGCTACACCTTC
TRBJ2-7 | TRBV11-3 | - | CASSLALNYEQYF | TGTGCCAGCAGCTTAGCGCTGAACTACGAGCAGTACTTC
TRBJ2-7 | TRBV18 | - | CASSPSLASSGEQYF | TGTGCCAGCTCACCAAGCCTAGCTAGCTCTGGGGAGCAGTACTTC
TRBJ1-1 | TRBV10-3 | TRBD1 | CAIGTGGFFMNTEAFF | TGTGCCATCGGAACAGGGGGCTTCTTCATGAACACTGAAGCTTTCTTT
TRBJ1-2 | TRBV28 | - | CASLQRRINGYTF | TGTGCCAGCCTACAGCGGCGAATAAATGGCTACACCTTC
TRBJ2-1 | TRBV7-6 | TRBD2 | CASSRGLADNEQFF | TGTGCCAGCAGCCGGGGACTAGCGGACAATGAGCAGTTCTTC
TRBJ2-6 | TRBV7-8 | - | CASSFELPGANVLTF | TGTGCCAGCAGCTTCGAGCTTCCCGGGGCCAACGTCCTGACTTTC
TRBJ2-5 | TRBV27 | TRBD2 | CASTQLAGDETQYF | TGTGCCAGCACCCAACTAGCGGGAGACGAGACCCAGTACTTC
TRBJ2-7 | TRBV6-5 | - | CASSLSGYEQYF | TGTGCCAGCAGCCTATCGGGCTACGAGCAGTACTTC
TRBJ2-7 | TRBV11-2 | TRBD1 | CASSRQGREQYF | TGTGCCAGCAGCCGACAGGGTCGGGAGCAGTACTTC
TRBJ2-1 | TRBV5-1 | TRBD2 | CASRFLAGGPGEQFF | TGCGCCAGCAGATTTCTAGCGGGAGGGCCGGGTGAGCAGTTCTTC
TRBJ2-2 | TRBV9 | TRBD1 | CASSVLGGQGATGELFF | TGTGCCAGCAGCGTCCTGGGGGGACAGGGTGCCACCGGGGAGCTGTTTTTT
TRBJ2-3 | TRBV7-2 | TRBD2 | CASSSGLAGAIDTQYF | TGTGCCAGCAGCTCGGGACTAGCGGGAGCAATAGATACGCAGTATTTT
TRBJ2-2 | TRBV28 | TRBD2 | CASRSNLAGVEHGELFF | TGTGCCAGCAGATCCAACCTAGCGGGAGTTGAGCACGGGGAGCTGTTTTTT